This T cell receptor beta chain derives from a study of OX40 agonist ivuxolimab in advanced cancers. Study-level information: Dose-escalation patients' cancers were hepatocellular carcinoma, melanoma, renal cell or head and neck cancer.

CDR1 is SNHLY and CDR2 is FYNNEI in the germline V gene. The CDR3 has 11 amino acids. V gave up 4 bases and J gave up 9 bases, with 7 bases separating them. Data came from immunoSEQ multiplex PCR; TCRdb stores just in-frame clones and leaves some out. The sample has 90,000 to 120,000 clones, around 90% seen once; the top ten hold around 0.7%. This clonotype was obtained from an adult with an advanced solid tumor such as melanoma, head and neck, liver or kidney cancer. Sample: CD4+ or CD8+ T cells sorted from blood, taken in a trial of the OX40 agonist ivuxolimab. The V gene is TRBV2, the J gene TRBJ2-4; D remains unclear. The CDR3: CASSVTPIQYF. The CDR3 nucleotides are TGTGCCAGCAGTGTTACCCCCATTCAGTACTTC.